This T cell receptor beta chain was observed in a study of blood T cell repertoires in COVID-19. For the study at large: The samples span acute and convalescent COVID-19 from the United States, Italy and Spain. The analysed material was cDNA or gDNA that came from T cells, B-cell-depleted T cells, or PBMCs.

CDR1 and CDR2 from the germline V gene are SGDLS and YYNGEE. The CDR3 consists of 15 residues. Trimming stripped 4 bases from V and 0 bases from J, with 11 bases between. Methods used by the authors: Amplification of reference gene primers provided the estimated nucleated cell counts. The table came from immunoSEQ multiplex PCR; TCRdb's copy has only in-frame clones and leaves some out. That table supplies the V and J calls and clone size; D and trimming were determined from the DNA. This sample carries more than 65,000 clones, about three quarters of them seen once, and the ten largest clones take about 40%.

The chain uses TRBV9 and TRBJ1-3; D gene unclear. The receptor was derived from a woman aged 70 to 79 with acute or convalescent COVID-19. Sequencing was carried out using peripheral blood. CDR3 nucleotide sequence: TGTGCCAGCAGCCCCCATGCAGGCTCTGGAAACACCATATATTTT. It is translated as CASSPHAGSGNTIYF.